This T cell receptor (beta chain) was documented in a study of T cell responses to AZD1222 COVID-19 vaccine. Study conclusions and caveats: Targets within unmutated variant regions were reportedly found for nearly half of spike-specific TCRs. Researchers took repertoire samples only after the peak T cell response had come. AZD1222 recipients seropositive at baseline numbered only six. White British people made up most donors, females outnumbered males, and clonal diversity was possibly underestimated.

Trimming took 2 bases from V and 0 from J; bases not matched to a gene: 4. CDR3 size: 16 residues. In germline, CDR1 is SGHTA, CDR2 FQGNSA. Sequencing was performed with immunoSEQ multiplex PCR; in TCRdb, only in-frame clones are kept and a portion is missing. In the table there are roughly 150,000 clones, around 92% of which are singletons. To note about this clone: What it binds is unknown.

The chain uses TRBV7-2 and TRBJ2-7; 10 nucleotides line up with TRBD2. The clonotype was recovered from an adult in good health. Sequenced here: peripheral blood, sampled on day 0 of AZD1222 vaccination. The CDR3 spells CASSLKGLAVSYEQYF. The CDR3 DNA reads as TGTGCCAGCAGCTTAAAAGGACTAGCGGTCTCCTACGAGCAGTACTTC.